This T cell receptor (beta chain) was sequenced in a study of long-term antiretroviral therapy in people with HIV. Germline loops: CDR1 SGHAT, CDR2 FQNNGV. This CDR3 has 14 residues. The germline V and J ends were trimmed by 5 bases and 0 bases, with 9 bases remaining between them. Points from the study as a whole: HIV repertoires spanned tighter CDR3 length ranges than controls did.

In the case of this clone: Its antigen is still unknown.

At the survey level, the v3.0 immunoSEQ assay was run. Assay: immunoSEQ multiplex PCR; the TCRdb copy retains only in-frame clones and omits some. The table has over 30,000 clones, approximately 89% seen once. The sequencing here drew on unsorted PBMCs, taken 3.1 years after starting antiretroviral therapy. The rearrangement links TRBV11-2 to TRBJ2-3, with D tentatively TRBD2 (5 bases). The receptor comes from a woman in her 50s with HIV. The CDR3 coding sequence is TGTGCCAGCAGCGTCGGGGTTAGCACAGATACGCAGTATTTT. This gives the protein CASSVGVSTDTQYF.